This paragraph covers one TCR beta chain sequence. This entry is derived from a study of cytomegalovirus exposure and HLA in healthy donors. The germline CDR1 and CDR2 sequences are KGHSH and LQKENI. The ends lost 1 base at V and 8 bases at J; junction bases unmatched: 4. The CDR3 sequence is 14 residues long. The study ran its PCR with 60 Vbeta and 13 Jbeta primers. Generated by immunoSEQ multiplex PCR, the TCRdb table keeps only in-frame clones and is missing some. This sample has about 110,000 clones, with roughly 69% found just once. Though nominally healthy at sampling, donors likely had unrecorded immune exposures.

The rearrangement links TRBV18 to TRBJ1-4; TRBD1 matches 7 bases. This receptor was taken from a man aged 25 to 40 in good health and CMV-seropositive. The sequenced sample was PBMCs. CDR3 in DNA: TGTGCCAGCTCACCACAGGGGGCAGGGGAAAAACTGTTTTTT. Translation gives CASSPQGAGEKLFF.